This TCR beta chain came from a study of T cell responses to AZD1222 COVID-19 vaccine (dated by TCRdb to about 2021). Background for the entire study: AZD1222 recipients given second doses at about 4 weeks or at about 12 weeks were pooled, since spike-specific TCR depth and breadth were not found to differ between the two schedules. Trial participants were enrolled into age subgroups of 18-55, 56-69 and 70-plus years, which contained approximately 150, 28 and 58 TCR-sequenced participants, respectively. TCR sequencing covered more than 230 trial participants: 200 to 220 given two doses of AZD1222 and 26 given two doses of MenACWY control vaccine. Here is what the overall study found, with its caveats: No day 14 peak-response samples were available, so repertoires were characterized only after the peak T cell response. Conclusions about previously exposed vaccinees were limited because only a handful of AZD1222 recipients were SARS-CoV-2 seropositive at baseline. Participants were mostly white British and included more females than males, and it was suggested by the authors that clonal diversity may have been underestimated. The 56-69-year group was small, and its depth increase did not reach significance, likely because of low power. The whole spike protein was spanned by vaccine-associated CD4 TCRs, and dominant responses were seen in regions 160-218 and 743-854. A significant rise in spike-specific TCR breadth and depth was observed after two AZD1222 doses relative to day 0 and relative to MenACWY recipients. Reportedly, close to half of the unique spike-specific TCRs recognized epitopes lying outside the regions that are mutated in the B.1.351 and B.1.1.7 variants.

This clone was counted a single time. Its specific antigen is unknown. No base quality information exists; no much larger clone differs at one position. The CDR3 regions of human TCRbeta chains were analyzed by immunosequencing. The original pipeline was this. Repertoire TCRs were matched against a reference library of SARS-CoV-2-specific TCRs generated with the MIRA antigen-specificity platform. Breadth meant the fraction of unique TCRs that were SARS-CoV-2-associated, whereas depth meant the fraction of total T cells that were SARS-CoV-2-associated. Using the MIRA data, each spike-specific TCR was assigned both to the spike region to which the TCR was reactive and to a CD4 or CD8 class. Log10-transformed breadth and depth values were compared by one-way ANOVA with Sidak's multiple comparisons tests. Not all clones reach the TCRdb copy of this immuneACCESS table, which keeps in-frame sequences only. Checked studies attribute under half of the gap to unresolved V genes and leave the rest unexplained. V and J calls and clone size are those listed in that table; D and trimming were worked out from the DNA. This sample lists 90,000 to 120,000 clones; around nine tenths were detected once. The ten largest clones add up to around 20% of the sample.

The CDR3 measures 15 amino acids from cysteine to phenylalanine. Only CDR3 DNA remains: 45 bases, in frame from the first base. At the junction V is shortened by 5 bases and J by 4 bases; bases outside the gene matches: 12. In the germline V gene, CDR1 corresponds to SQVTM and CDR2 to ANQGSEA. The time point label on this specimen signifies: baseline before first vaccination. The vaccinee samples were drawn from two UK trials, COV001 and COV002, one of which was a single-blind randomized controlled phase 2/3 trial testing AZD1222 (ChAdOx1 nCoV-19) in healthy adults. For TCRbeta chain sequencing, PBMC samples were collected from trial participants at day 0 and at day 28 after the second dose.

The receptor's source is an adult in good health. This sample comprised peripheral blood, obtained on day 0 of AZD1222 vaccination. The rearranged segments are TRBV29-1 and TRBJ2-5, with 8 bases matching TRBD2. The DNA sequence reads TGCAGCGTTCACGGGGGGGCGGGTAGTCTAGAGACCCAGTACTTC. Its translation reads: CSVHGGAGSLETQYF. Joined to the reference TRBV29-1 and TRBJ2-5 proteins, this CDR3 gives the full variable domain: SAVISQKPSRDICQRGTSLTIQCQVDSQVTMMFWYRQQPGQSLTLIATANQGSEATYESGFVIDKFPISRPNLTFSTLTVSNMSPEDSSIYLCSVHGGAGSLETQYFGPGTRLLVL.